This TCR beta chain is from a study of T cells after yellow fever vaccination. CDR3 length: 17 amino acids. The germline V gene has CDR1 SQVTM and CDR2 ANQGSEA. The ends lost 7 bases at V and 3 bases at J; junction bases unmatched: 14. Points from the study as a whole: Reappearing after the booster were most of the clones from primary vaccination (around 96% CD4, 88% CD8). Peaking on day 5 versus 15, the secondary response was faster but weaker.

One entry per CDR3 protein results from TCRdb running MiXCR on the 5' RACE reads. This sample has 45,000 to 75,000 distinct CDR3 sequences, with 4.5% to 6% found just once. This TCR was sampled from a man younger than 35 who received the YFV17D yellow fever vaccine. The chain is built from TRBV29-1 and TRBJ2-3; 12 nucleotides line up with TRBD2. The material sequenced was PBMCs, either bulk or a sorted T-cell subset (CD4+, CD8+, memory, or dextramer-sorted; not recorded which), taken on the day of the yellow fever booster vaccination. CDR3 DNA: TGCAGCGCCCCTGTCCTGCTAGCGGGGGGGCGAACAGATACGCAGTATTTT. Translated: CSAPVLLAGGRTDTQYF.